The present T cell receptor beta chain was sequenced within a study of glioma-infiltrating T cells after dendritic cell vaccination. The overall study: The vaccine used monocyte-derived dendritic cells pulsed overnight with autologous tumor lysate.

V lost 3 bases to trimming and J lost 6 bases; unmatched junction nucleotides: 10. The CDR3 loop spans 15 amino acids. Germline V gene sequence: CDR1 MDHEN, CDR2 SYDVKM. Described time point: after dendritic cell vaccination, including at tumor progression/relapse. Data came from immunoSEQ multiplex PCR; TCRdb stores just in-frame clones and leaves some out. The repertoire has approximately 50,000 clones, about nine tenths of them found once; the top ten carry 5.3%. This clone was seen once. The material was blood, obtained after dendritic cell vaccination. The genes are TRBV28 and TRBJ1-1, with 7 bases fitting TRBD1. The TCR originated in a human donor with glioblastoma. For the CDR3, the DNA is TGTGCCAGCAGTTTGAGGGGGCACCGCGCCGCTGAAGCTTTCTTT. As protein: CASSLRGHRAAEAFF.